These 15 T cell receptor beta chains originate from one sample sequenced in a study of blood T cell repertoires in COVID-19. Measured with immunoSEQ multiplex PCR; TCRdb has only the in-frame clones, and not every one. The sample includes about 79,000 clones, 85% to 90% of them seen just once. Source material: peripheral blood. The receptors originated from a man in his 70s with active or convalescent COVID-19.

Of note for this clone: The junction departs from germline at one end; a sequencing error may be responsible. This chain uses TRBV6-5 with TRBJ2-1; the D gene is possibly TRBD2 (6 bases). The CDR3 is made up of 13 amino acids. Germline CDR1 and CDR2: MNHEY and SVGAGI. Written as DNA, the CDR3 is TGTGCCAGCAGATGGGACTCCCACAATGAGCAGTTCTTC. This gives the protein CASRWDSHNEQFF.

In this sample, this clone turned up a few times. The V call is TRBV4-1, the J call TRBJ1-5; 8 bases agree with TRBD1. V lost 0 bases and J lost 2; bases outside the gene matches: 3. Germline assignment: CDR1 MGHRA and CDR2 YSYEKL. The CDR3 contains 16 residues. In DNA form, the CDR3 reads TGCGCCAGCAGCCAAGATCCAGGGGGCGGCAATCAGCCCCAGCATTTT. Amino acid sequence: CASSQDPGGGNQPQHF.

This chain links TRBV7-2 with TRBJ2-7; D unresolved. The CDR3 loop spans 13 amino acids. Looked up from germline, CDR1 is SGHTA and CDR2 is FQGNSA. With 1 base removed from V and 7 bases from J, the gap between germline ends came to 11 bases. CDR3 sequence: CASSLGMSPEQYF. In nucleotides, the CDR3 is TGTGCCAGCAGCTTAGGTATGTCTCCGGAGCAGTACTTC.

The genes are TRBV6-5 and TRBJ1-2; D perhaps matches TRBD1 (5 bases). The CDR3 has 11 amino acids. Trimming shortened V by 6 bases and J by 7 bases, and 9 bases separated the two germline ends. CDR1 MNHEY and CDR2 SVGAGI come from the germline V gene. Here the CDR3 reads CASRGTIGYTF. The DNA of the CDR3 is TGTGCCAGCAGAGGGACTATTGGCTACACCTTC.

V gene TRBV18 combines with J gene TRBJ1-1; 7 bases are shared with TRBD1. This CDR3 region has 15 residues. After removal of 3 bases from V and 5 bases from J, the junction contained 9 bases not matched to a gene. Germline V CDR1 and CDR2: KGHSH, LQKENI. CDR3 nucleotide sequence: TGTGCCAGCTCACCGCTGGAGGGGGCGCGAACTGAAGCTTTCTTT. Translation: CASSPLEGARTEAFF.

This clone was observed once. The chain employs TRBV19 and TRBJ1-1, with no clear D. Trimming removed 7 bases at V and 12 bases at J, with 24 bases between. Germline V gene data show CDR1 as LNHDA and CDR2 as SQIVND (reference sequence). The CDR3 spans 14 residues. As DNA, the CDR3 is TGTGCCAGTACCCGGATCGGGGATAGGGTAAAAACTTTCTTT. The encoded protein is CASTRIGDRVKTFF.

This clone has only one observation. The chain carries TRBV5-1 and TRBJ1-3, with TRBD1 matching over 7 bases. The CDR3 is 14 amino acids. The junction had 3 bases not matched to a gene; V was cut back by 4 bases and J by 2 bases. CDR1 is SGHRS, CDR2 YFSETQ, per germline. For the CDR3, the DNA is TGCGCCAGCAGCGTAACAGGGGCTGGAAACACCATATATTTT. Its translation is CASSVTGAGNTIYF.

The chain employs TRBV19 and TRBJ1-4; the match to TRBD1 covers 8 bases. Germline assignment: CDR1 LNHDA and CDR2 SQIVND (reference sequence). The CDR3 spans 15 residues. With 4 bases clipped from V and 7 bases from J, the junction kept 8 bases outside the gene matches. In nucleotides, the CDR3 is TGTGCCAGTAGTAAAGGACAGGGAAGAAGTGAAAAACTGTTTTTT. This gives the protein CASSKGQGRSEKLFF.

This sequence joins TRBV6-5 and TRBJ2-1, with 12 bases aligning to TRBD2. CDR3 length: 15 amino acids. Looked up from germline, CDR1 is MNHEY and CDR2 is SVGAGI. Losses at the gene ends were 4 bases for V and 2 bases for J; bases not matched to a gene: 0. This CDR3 reads CASSSSGRAYNEQFF. As DNA, the CDR3 is TGTGCCAGCAGTTCTAGCGGGAGGGCCTACAATGAGCAGTTCTTC.

The chain employs TRBV19 and TRBJ1-2; D perhaps matches TRBD1 (5 bases). Germline V CDR1 and CDR2: LNHDA, SQIVND (reference sequence). V lost 5 bases and J 4 bases, leaving 14 bases between the germline ends. This CDR3 has 14 residues. Here the CDR3 reads CASSLGTSFYGYTF. CDR3 DNA sequence: TGTGCCAGTAGTCTAGGGACTTCCTTCTATGGCTACACCTTC. The variable domain in full, with the rest retrieved from reference TRBV19 and TRBJ1-2, is DGGITQSPKYLFRKEGQNVTLSCEQNLNHDAMYWYRQDPGQGLRLIYYSQIVNDFQKGDIAEGYSVSREKKESFPLTVTSAQKNPTAFYLCASSLGTSFYGYTFGSGTRLTVV.

This chain connects TRBV28 to TRBJ1-2; D unresolved. This CDR3 is built from 13 residues. CDR1 MDHEN and CDR2 SYDVKM come from the germline V gene. V lost 8 bases, J lost 0 bases, and 10 bases lay in between. Written as DNA, the CDR3 is TGTGCCAGCTTACCTAAAGCTAACTATGGCTACACCTTC. This codes for CASLPKANYGYTF.

The genes are TRBV28 and TRBJ1-5; TRBD1 might be the D (5 bases). The CDR3 covers 15 residues. Germline CDR1 is MDHEN and CDR2 is SYDVKM. V was shortened by 6 bases and J by 6 bases, with 18 bases between the two germline ends. The CDR3 protein is CASSPRAGQSQPQHF. CDR3 DNA sequence: TGTGCCAGCAGCCCCAGGGCAGGGCAGAGTCAGCCCCAGCATTTT.

This clone was picked up one time. This chain joins TRBV7-9 and TRBJ1-1; a possible D gene is TRBD1 (6 bases). The CDR3 covers 15 residues. The V gene lost 1 base and the J gene lost 4 bases, with 13 bases spanning the gap. Per germline, CDR1 SEHNR and CDR2 FQNEAQ (reference sequence). CDR3 nucleotides: TGTGCCAGCAGCTTAGGCGCCCTACAGGGCACTGAAGCTTTCTTT. Translated, it gives CASSLGALQGTEAFF.

This chain connects TRBV4-1 to TRBJ1-2; D possibly corresponds to TRBD1 (6 bases). The CDR3 is 15 residues long. In germline, CDR1 is MGHRA, CDR2 YSYEKL. The V end lost 0 bases, the J end lost 4 bases, and 12 bases lay between the germline ends. The chain's CDR3 is CASSQDTGQVYGYTF. The CDR3 DNA sequence: TGCGCCAGCAGCCAAGATACAGGGCAAGTCTATGGCTACACCTTC.

The V call is TRBV29-1, the J call TRBJ2-2; perhaps TRBD1 as D (6 bases). In germline, CDR1 is SQVTM, CDR2 ANQGSEA. The CDR3 loop spans 14 amino acids. V was shortened by 3 bases and J by 0 bases, with 8 bases between the two germline ends. For the CDR3, the DNA is TGCAGCGTTGAGGACAGAACGAACACCGGGGAGCTGTTTTTT. It translates to CSVEDRTNTGELFF.